Below, 7 T cell receptor beta chains from the same sample are listed, as sequenced in a study of T cells in Graves' hyperthyroidism and ophthalmopathy. RNA transcripts yielded amplified TCR beta CDR3 regions. HTBI primers drove first-round RT-PCR of the TCR CDR3. TCRdb re-derived calls from the multiplex PCR reads in MiXCR, one entry per CDR3 protein. This repertoire shows hundreds of thousands of distinct CDR3 sequences, about 14% found once; its top ten account for about 13%. The sample was blood. These receptors came from a young man with Graves' ophthalmopathy.

A note on this clonotype: A much more abundant neighbour one base away suggests this may be a read error. The rearrangement uses TRBV11-2 and TRBJ2-7, with D possibly TRBD2 on 5 matching bases. The CDR3 sequence is 16 residues long. From germline, CDR1 is SGHAT and CDR2 FQNNGV. CDR3 region: CASSFLRGRSSYEQHF. CDR3 in DNA: TGTGCCAGCAGCTTTCTCCGGGGAAGGAGCTCCTACGAGCAGCACTTC.

The table lists this clonotype with a few counts. This rearrangement joins TRBV5-6 to TRBJ1-5; D is uncertain. The CDR3 has 16 amino acids. Germline CDR1 reads SGHDT; CDR2 reads YYEEEE. The V gene lost 0 bases and the J gene lost 1 base, with 11 bases spanning the gap. CDR3 amino acids: CASSLGKEWSNQPQHF. CDR3 DNA sequence: TGTGCCAGCAGCTTGGGAAAGGAGTGGAGCAATCAGCCCCAGCATTTT.

This clonotype was counted many times. Written as DNA, the CDR3 is TGTGCCAGCAGCCGGGACGTAAACTATGGCTACACCTTC. Translation gives CASSRDVNYGYTF. The chain joins TRBV7-8 to TRBJ1-2; TRBD1 is a possible D gene (5 bases). CDR1 SGHVS and CDR2 FQNEAQ come from the germline V gene. This CDR3 contains 13 residues. Trimming removed 5 bases at V and 2 bases at J, with 9 bases between.

This sequence joins TRBV7-9 and TRBJ2-7; D is ambiguous. Germline CDR1 and CDR2: SEHNR and FQNEAQ (reference sequence). This CDR3 has 14 residues. Trimming stripped 1 base from V and 6 bases from J, with 13 bases between. In DNA form, the CDR3 reads TGTGCCAGCAGCTTAGAATTAGGGTGGGTCGAGCAGTACTTC. It yields the protein CASSLELGWVEQYF.

The rearrangement uses TRBV3-1 and TRBJ2-5; perhaps TRBD2 as D (6 bases). CDR1 and CDR2 from the germline V gene are LGHDT and YNNKEL (reference sequence). V shed 6 bases and J shed 4 bases, with 12 bases lying between them. This CDR3 spans 13 amino acids. The CDR3 DNA reads as TGTGCCAGCAGTCCGACTAGAACAGAGACCCAGTACTTC. Translated, it gives CASSPTRTETQYF.

Many counts were recorded for this clonotype. The J gene is TRBJ1-1, the V gene TRBV2; a weak D match, TRBD1 (5 bases). Germline V gene lookup returns CDR1 SNHLY and CDR2 FYNNEI. V was clipped by 7 bases and J by 0 bases, with 12 bases between them. The CDR3 is 14 residues long. The CDR3 here is CASTNDRVNTEAFF. The CDR3 DNA sequence: TGTGCCAGCACCAATGACAGAGTGAACACTGAAGCTTTCTTT.

This clonotype was seen many times. J is TRBJ2-1 and V is TRBV7-6; D gene uncertain. Trimming removed 0 bases from V and 5 bases from J, with 2 bases in between. The CDR3 spans 12 residues. Germline CDR1 is SGHVS and CDR2 is FNYEAQ. The CDR3: CASSLADNEQFF. CDR3 bases: TGTGCCAGCAGCTTAGCAGACAATGAGCAGTTCTTC.